These 25 T cell receptor beta chains share one sample of origin, sequenced in a study of cytomegalovirus exposure and HLA in healthy donors. The PCR ran on 60 Vbeta and 13 Jbeta primers. Using immunoSEQ multiplex PCR, the repertoire was profiled, and TCRdb retains in-frame clones only, with some absent. Its table lists some 76,000 clones. The sequenced sample consisted of PBMCs. The receptors derive from a female donor in good health and CMV-seropositive.

This chain links TRBV4-3 with TRBJ2-7; maybe TRBD2 (5 bases). The CDR3 runs 14 residues. The germline V gene encodes CDR1 LGHNA and CDR2 YSLEER. The germline V and J ends were trimmed by 3 bases and 0 bases, with 9 bases remaining between them. The CDR3 DNA is TGCGCCAGCAGCCAGAGGGAGAGCTCCTACGAGCAGTACTTC. This codes for CASSQRESSYEQYF.

V and J are TRBV7-2 and TRBJ2-7, with D maybe TRBD2 (6 bases). Germline CDR1 is SGHTA and CDR2 is FQGNSA. V was pared by 0 bases and J by 3 bases, with 15 bases between. The length of the CDR3 is 16 residues. The CDR3 bases are TGTGCCAGCAGCTTAGCTGGGACTTCCAACCACTACGAGCAGTACTTC. It codes for CASSLAGTSNHYEQYF.

V usage is TRBV5-6 and J usage is TRBJ2-4, with D perhaps TRBD2 (6 bases). The CDR3 sequence is 13 residues long. Germline V gene sequence: CDR1 SGHDT, CDR2 YYEEEE. Trimming cost V 1 base and J 9 bases, with 11 bases left between them. The CDR3 DNA sequence: TGTGCCAGCAGCTTGCGACTAGAAGGCATTCAGTACTTC. Its protein is CASSLRLEGIQYF.

The J gene is TRBJ1-1, the V gene TRBV4-1; 9 nucleotides align to TRBD1. The germline gives CDR1 MGHRA, CDR2 YSYEKL. The trim removed 0 bases at V and 3 bases at J, leaving 5 bases unmatched. The CDR3 sequence is 16 residues long. The DNA for the CDR3 is TGCGCCAGCAGCCAAGACACAGGGGGCTCGGACACTGAAGCTTTCTTT. Translating it yields CASSQDTGGSDTEAFF.

The rearrangement joins TRBV30 to TRBJ1-5; D not certain. Per the germline V gene, CDR1 is GTSNPN and CDR2 is SVGIG (reference sequence). The CDR3 loop spans 13 amino acids. The germline V and J ends were trimmed by 4 bases and 3 bases, with 10 bases remaining between them. The CDR3 reads CAWNPGTNQPQHF. CDR3 DNA: TGTGCCTGGAATCCAGGCACCAATCAGCCCCAGCATTTT.

V usage is TRBV6-4 and J usage is TRBJ2-3, with a weak D call TRBD1 (7 bases). The CDR3 has 15 residues. V was trimmed by 3 bases and J by 0 bases, leaving 10 bases between them. Per germline, CDR1 MRHNA and CDR2 SNTAGT. Written as DNA, the CDR3 is TGTGCCAGCAGTGAACAGGGGACTAGCACAGATACGCAGTATTTT. This sequence encodes CASSEQGTSTDTQYF.

About this clone itself: Other DNA sequences within the sample encode an identical CDR3. The chain is built from TRBV6-1 and TRBJ2-7; D unresolved. The CDR3 extends over 14 amino acids. The V end lost 2 bases, the J end lost 3 bases, and 11 bases lay between the germline ends. Germline V gives CDR1 MNHNS, CDR2 SASEGT. This CDR3 reads CASSETAGGYEQYF. The DNA of the CDR3 is TGTGCCAGCAGTGAAACCGCAGGTGGCTACGAGCAGTACTTC.

V is TRBV4-2 and J is TRBJ1-1, with a tentative D call TRBD1 (6 bases). This CDR3 spans 16 amino acids. Germline CDR1 LGHNA, CDR2 YNFKEQ. Trimming cost V 4 bases and J 0 bases, with 15 bases left between them. CDR3: CASSLELGDMNTEAFF. CDR3 bases: TGTGCCAGCAGCCTAGAACTAGGGGACATGAACACTGAAGCTTTCTTT.

CDR3 amino acids: CASSQDTGSWGYGYTF. In DNA form, the CDR3 reads TGCGCCAGCAGCCAAGATACAGGGAGTTGGGGCTATGGCTACACCTTC. J is TRBJ1-2 and V is TRBV4-1; a possible D gene is TRBD1 (6 bases). The CDR3 runs to 16 residues. Germline values: CDR1 MGHRA, CDR2 YSYEKL. The V gene lost 0 bases and the J gene lost 4 bases, with 15 bases spanning the gap.

The J gene is TRBJ2-7, the V gene TRBV5-6; 11 nucleotides agree with TRBD1. V was pared by 4 bases and J by 3 bases, with 6 bases of the junction left unmatched. This CDR3 has 15 residues. Germline CDR1 is SGHDT and CDR2 is YYEEEE. CDR3 in amino acids: CASSTSGTGGYEQYF. In nucleotides, the CDR3 is TGTGCCAGCAGCACATCCGGGACAGGGGGCTACGAGCAGTACTTC.

The chain recombines TRBV7-2 with TRBJ2-1, with 8 bases matching TRBD2. CDR1 is SGHTA, CDR2 FQGNSA, per germline. With V trimmed by 3 bases and J by 5 bases, 9 bases remained unmatched. The CDR3 totals 16 residues. The CDR3 spells CASSFPDGGVNNEQFF. CDR3 coding DNA: TGTGCCAGCAGCTTCCCGGACGGGGGGGTCAACAATGAGCAGTTCTTC.

The chain couples TRBV29-1 to TRBJ1-1; possible D gene TRBD1, 5 bases. V lost 7 bases and J lost 3, with 21 bases in between. CDR1 SQVTM and CDR2 ANQGSEA come from the germline V gene. The CDR3 is 15 amino acids. This CDR3 is CSAGGVLMGDTEAFF. For the CDR3, the DNA is TGCAGCGCGGGAGGGGTACTGATGGGTGACACTGAAGCTTTCTTT.

The CDR3 spells CAIKGLELDEQFF. The CDR3 bases are TGTGCCATCAAGGGACTAGAACTGGATGAGCAGTTCTTC. The J gene is TRBJ2-1, the V gene TRBV10-3; 8 bases agree with TRBD2. Trimming cost V 7 bases and J 8 bases; bases outside gene matches: 7. This CDR3 has 13 residues. Germline V gives CDR1 ENHRY, CDR2 SYGVKD.

The chain is built from TRBV6-1 and TRBJ2-7; 9 positions agree with TRBD1. From germline, CDR1 is MNHNS and CDR2 SASEGT. Trimming at V came to 1 base and at J to 4 bases, leaving 11 bases not matched to a gene. The CDR3 is 17 amino acids. CDR3 loop: CASSEVFRRDREYEQYF. In DNA, the CDR3 is TGTGCCAGCAGTGAAGTCTTTCGTCGGGACAGGGAGTACGAGCAGTACTTC.

The chain has TRBV28 and TRBJ1-2; D remains ambiguous. Trimming removed 3 bases at V and 4 bases at J, with 9 bases between. The CDR3 sequence is 13 residues long. CDR1 MDHEN and CDR2 SYDVKM come from the germline V gene. The CDR3 here is CASSFRGVYGYTF. CDR3 coding DNA: TGTGCCAGCAGTTTCCGGGGAGTCTATGGCTACACCTTC.

This chain uses TRBV5-1 with TRBJ1-6; 10 bases map to TRBD1. CDR3 length: 16 amino acids. V lost 4 bases and J lost 9; bases outside the gene matches: 10. Germline assignment: CDR1 SGHRS and CDR2 YFSETQ. CDR3 DNA sequence: TGCGCCAGCAGCGGGGGACAGGGGAGTATTGGTTCACCCCTCCACTTT. Its protein is CASSGGQGSIGSPLHF.

V is TRBV28 and J is TRBJ1-4; TRBD1 aligns across 7 bases. The CDR3 covers 15 residues. CDR1 and CDR2 from the germline V gene are MDHEN and SYDVKM. The J segment lost 7 bases and the V segment lost 6 bases, leaving 11 bases of the junction unmatched. The CDR3 DNA sequence: TGTGCCAGCAGCCGCTACCAGGGGGTTGGTGAAAAACTGTTTTTT. This gives the protein CASSRYQGVGEKLFF.

The gene calls are TRBV4-3 and TRBJ1-3, with D uncertain. The V end was cut by 0 bases, the J end by 4 bases, with 13 bases between. This CDR3 spans 16 amino acids. The germline CDR1 and CDR2 sequences are LGHNA and YSLEER. CDR3 residues: CASSQDPVVSGNTIYF. Written as DNA, the CDR3 is TGCGCCAGCAGCCAAGATCCAGTCGTCTCGGGAAACACCATATATTTT.

The rearrangement links TRBV28 to TRBJ2-3, with 8 bases aligning to TRBD2. Germline CDR1 and CDR2: MDHEN and SYDVKM. V trimming: 5 bases; J trimming: 6 bases; junction bases outside the gene matches: 13. The length of the CDR3 is 16 residues. CDR3 sequence (DNA): TGTGCCAGCAGTGCCCCCGTCAGCGGGAGCAGTGATACGCAGTATTTT. Protein: CASSAPVSGSSDTQYF.

The chain uses TRBV25-1 and TRBJ2-7; D is unresolved. The V and J ends lost 4 bases and 6 bases respectively, with 4 bases between them. Germline assignment: CDR1 MGHDK and CDR2 SYGVNS. The CDR3 runs 10 residues. CDR3 in amino acids: CASSASEQYF. CDR3 DNA sequence: TGTGCCAGCAGTGCGAGCGAGCAGTACTTC.

J is TRBJ1-1 and V is TRBV27, with a possible D match to TRBD1 (5 bases). The V end lost 3 bases, the J end lost 5 bases, and 10 bases lay between the germline ends. The CDR3 loop spans 13 amino acids. Germline V gene data show CDR1 as MNHEY and CDR2 as SMNVEV (reference sequence). The CDR3 is CASSFSGGTEAFF. CDR3 DNA sequence: TGTGCCAGCAGTTTCTCGGGGGGTACTGAAGCTTTCTTT.

This sequence joins TRBV7-2 and TRBJ2-1, with 12 bases fitting TRBD2. There are 16 residues in the CDR3. Trimming at V came to 4 bases and at J to 8 bases, leaving 9 bases not matched to a gene. Germline V lookup: CDR1 SGHTA, CDR2 FQGNSA. The CDR3: CASSSPSGGATHEQFF. The CDR3 nucleotides read TGTGCCAGCAGCTCCCCTAGCGGGGGGGCCACACATGAGCAGTTCTTC.

The genes are TRBV14 and TRBJ2-5, with 7 bases matching TRBD1. This CDR3 comprises 17 residues. V gave up 0 bases and J gave up 4 bases; unmatched junction bases: 11. From germline, CDR1 is SGHDN and CDR2 FVKESK. Written as DNA, the CDR3 is TGTGCCAGCAGCCAAGATACAATGAAGACAGGGAGAGAGACCCAGTACTTC. Protein sequence: CASSQDTMKTGRETQYF. The whole variable domain, filled in from reference TRBV14 and TRBJ2-5, reads EAGVTQFPSHSVIEKGQTVTLRCDPISGHDNLYWYRRVMGKEIKFLLHFVKESKQDESGMPNNRFLAERTGGTYSTLKVQPAELEDSGVYFCASSQDTMKTGRETQYFGPGTRLLVL.

The chain uses TRBV7-2 and TRBJ1-4, with 7 positions matching TRBD1. The CDR3 consists of 16 residues. V gave up 0 bases and J gave up 5 bases; unmatched junction bases: 6. Germline CDR1 SGHTA, CDR2 FQGNSA. CDR3: CASSLALQGSNEKLFF. The CDR3 coding sequence is TGTGCCAGCAGCTTAGCCCTACAGGGGTCGAATGAAAAACTGTTTTTT.

The V call is TRBV2, the J call TRBJ1-2; D is undetermined. CDR1 SNHLY and CDR2 FYNNEI come from the germline V gene. CDR3 size: 15 residues. V was clipped by 4 bases and J by 0 bases, with 12 bases between them. CDR3 sequence: CASSVAGSANYGYTF. For the CDR3, the DNA is TGTGCCAGCAGTGTTGCTGGCTCCGCTAACTATGGCTACACCTTC.